This TCR beta chain was captured in a study of shared clonotypes between healthy human individuals. Study-level background: CD4 naive cells filled three plates per donor, CD4 memory three, CD8 naive two and CD8 memory one. Study-level points and caveats: Clonotypes not shared had lower generation probabilities than those common to all four donors.

Concerning this clone: Its antigen is currently unknown.

The healthy adult donors were HIV-negative and reported no recent acute infections or vaccinations. CD4+ cells yielded CD45RA+ naive and CD45RA-negative memory subsets. Generated by immunoSEQ multiplex PCR, the TCRdb table keeps only in-frame clones and is missing some. The table shows 2 million to 2.5 million clones, with almost 96% occurring only once. This CDR3 region has 11 residues. V lost 0 bases and J 9 bases, leaving 3 bases between the germline ends. Germline-derived CDR1 and CDR2 are SNHLY and FYNNEI. This clonotype was sampled from a man aged 18 to 29 in good health. The genes are TRBV2 and TRBJ2-4; D uncertain. Sequencing used naive CD4+ T cells sorted from blood. Described subset: CD45RA+ positively selected. CDR3 region: CASSEAGIQYF. DNA of the CDR3: TGTGCCAGCAGTGAAGCGGGCATTCAGTACTTC.